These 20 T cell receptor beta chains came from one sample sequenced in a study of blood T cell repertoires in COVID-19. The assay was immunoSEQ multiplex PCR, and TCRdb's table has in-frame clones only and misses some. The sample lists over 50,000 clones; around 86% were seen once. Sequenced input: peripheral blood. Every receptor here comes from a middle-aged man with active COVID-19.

CDR3 in DNA: TGTGCCAGCAGCCAGGGCTACAGGGGAGGTGCTGAAAAACTGTTTTTT. It encodes CASSQGYRGGAEKLFF. The rearrangement joins TRBV3-1 (or the pseudogene TRBV3-2) to TRBJ1-4; TRBD1 matches 7 bases. Germline assignment: CDR1 LGHDT and CDR2 YNNKEL (reference sequence). The CDR3 length is 16 residues. J was trimmed by 7 bases and V by 3 bases; bases with no gene match: 11.

This CDR3 reads CAWDRGSGNTIYF. The CDR3 nucleotides read TGTGCCTGGGACAGGGGGTCTGGAAACACCATATATTTT. The V and J genes are TRBV30 and TRBJ1-3; 9 nucleotides align to TRBD1. The germline CDR1 and CDR2 sequences are GTSNPN and SVGIG (reference sequence). J lost 1 base, V lost 5 bases, and 0 bases had no gene match. This CDR3 is built from 13 residues.

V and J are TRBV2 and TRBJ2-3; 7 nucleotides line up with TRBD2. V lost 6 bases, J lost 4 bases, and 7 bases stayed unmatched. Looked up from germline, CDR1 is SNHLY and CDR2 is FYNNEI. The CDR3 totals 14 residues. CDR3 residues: CASSRSGVADTQYF. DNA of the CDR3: TGTGCCAGCAGCCGAAGCGGGGTAGCAGATACGCAGTATTTT.

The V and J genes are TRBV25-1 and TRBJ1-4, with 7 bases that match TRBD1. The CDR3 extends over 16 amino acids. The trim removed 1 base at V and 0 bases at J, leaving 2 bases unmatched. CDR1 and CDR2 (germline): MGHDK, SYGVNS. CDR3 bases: TGTGCCAGCAGTGAATGGCAGGGGGCAACTAATGAAAAACTGTTTTTT. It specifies CASSEWQGATNEKLFF.

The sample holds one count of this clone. The chain's CDR3 is CASSVASTGQETQYF. As DNA, the CDR3 is TGTGCCAGCAGCGTAGCAAGCACGGGACAAGAGACCCAGTACTTC. The chain carries TRBV9 and TRBJ2-5, with D maybe TRBD2 (5 bases). The V gene's germline CDR1 is SGDLS and CDR2 YYNGEE. The CDR3 is 15 amino acids. The V and J ends lost 0 bases and 2 bases respectively, with 11 bases between them.

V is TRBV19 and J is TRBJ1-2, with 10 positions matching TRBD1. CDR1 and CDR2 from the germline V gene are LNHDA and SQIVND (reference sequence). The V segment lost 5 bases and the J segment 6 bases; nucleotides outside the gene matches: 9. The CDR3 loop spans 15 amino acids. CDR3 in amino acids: CASSPRSGTGDGYTF. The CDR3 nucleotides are TGTGCCAGTAGTCCCAGAAGCGGGACAGGGGATGGCTACACCTTC. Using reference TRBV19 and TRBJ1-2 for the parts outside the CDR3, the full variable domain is DGGITQSPKYLFRKEGQNVTLSCEQNLNHDAMYWYRQDPGQGLRLIYYSQIVNDFQKGDIAEGYSVSREKKESFPLTVTSAQKNPTAFYLCASSPRSGTGDGYTFGSGTRLTVV.

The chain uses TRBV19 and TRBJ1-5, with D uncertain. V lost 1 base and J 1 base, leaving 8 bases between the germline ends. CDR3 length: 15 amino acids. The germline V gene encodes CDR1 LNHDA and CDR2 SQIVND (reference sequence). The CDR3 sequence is CASSIAEGSNQPQHF. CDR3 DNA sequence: TGTGCCAGTAGTATAGCGGAGGGAAGCAATCAGCCCCAGCATTTT.

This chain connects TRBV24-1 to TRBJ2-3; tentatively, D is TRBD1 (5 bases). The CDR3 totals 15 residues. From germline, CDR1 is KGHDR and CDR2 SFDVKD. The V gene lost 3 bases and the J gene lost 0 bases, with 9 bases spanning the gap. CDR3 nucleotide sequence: TGTGCCACCAGTGATAAGGGGCGGAGCACAGATACGCAGTATTTT. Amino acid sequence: CATSDKGRSTDTQYF.

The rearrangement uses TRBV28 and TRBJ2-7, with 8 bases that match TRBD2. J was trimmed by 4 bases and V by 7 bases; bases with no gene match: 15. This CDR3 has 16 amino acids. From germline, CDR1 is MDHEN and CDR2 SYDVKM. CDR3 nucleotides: TGTGCCAGCACGGGGGGGTTGACAGGACCTACTTACGAGCAGTACTTC. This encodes CASTGGLTGPTYEQYF.

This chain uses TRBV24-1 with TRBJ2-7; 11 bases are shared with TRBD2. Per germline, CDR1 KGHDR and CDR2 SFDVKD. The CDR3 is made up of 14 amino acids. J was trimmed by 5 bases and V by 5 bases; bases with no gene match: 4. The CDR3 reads CATSGSGGANEQYF. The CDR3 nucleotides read TGTGCCACCAGTGGTAGCGGGGGGGCCAACGAGCAGTACTTC.

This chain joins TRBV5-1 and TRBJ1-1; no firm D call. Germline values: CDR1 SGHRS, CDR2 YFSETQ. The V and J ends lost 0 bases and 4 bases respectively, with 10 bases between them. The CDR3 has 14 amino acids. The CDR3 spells CASSLEQVTTEAFF. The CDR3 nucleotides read TGCGCCAGCAGCTTGGAGCAGGTCACCACTGAAGCTTTCTTT.

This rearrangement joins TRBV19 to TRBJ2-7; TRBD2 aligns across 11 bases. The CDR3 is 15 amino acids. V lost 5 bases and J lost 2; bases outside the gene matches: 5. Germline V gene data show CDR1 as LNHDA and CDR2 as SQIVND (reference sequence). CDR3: CASSFATSGAYEQYF. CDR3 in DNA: TGTGCCAGTAGTTTCGCGACTAGCGGGGCCTACGAGCAGTACTTC.

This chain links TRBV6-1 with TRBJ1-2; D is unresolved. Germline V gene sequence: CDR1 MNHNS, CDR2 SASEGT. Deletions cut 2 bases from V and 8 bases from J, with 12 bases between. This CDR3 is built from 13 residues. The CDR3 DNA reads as TGTGCCAGCAGTGAATTGTTGGAGGACGGCTACACCTTC. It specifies CASSELLEDGYTF.

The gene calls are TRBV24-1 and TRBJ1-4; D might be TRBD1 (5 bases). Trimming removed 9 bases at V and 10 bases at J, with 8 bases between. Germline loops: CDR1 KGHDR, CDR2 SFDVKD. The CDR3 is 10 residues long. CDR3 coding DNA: TGTGCCACCCGAAGGGGAAAACTGTTTTTT. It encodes CATRRGKLFF.

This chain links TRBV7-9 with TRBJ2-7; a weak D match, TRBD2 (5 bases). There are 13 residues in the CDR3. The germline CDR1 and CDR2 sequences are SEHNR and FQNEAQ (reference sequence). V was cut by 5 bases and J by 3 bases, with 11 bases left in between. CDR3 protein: CASSPGVIYEQYF. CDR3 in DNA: TGTGCCAGCAGCCCCGGGGTAATCTACGAGCAGTACTTC.

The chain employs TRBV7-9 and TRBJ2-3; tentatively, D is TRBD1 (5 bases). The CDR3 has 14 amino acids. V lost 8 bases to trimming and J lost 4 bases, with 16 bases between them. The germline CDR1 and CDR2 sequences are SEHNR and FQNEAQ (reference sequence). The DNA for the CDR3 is TGTGCCAGCCTCCCTGGGGCTTATCCAGATACGCAGTATTTT. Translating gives CASLPGAYPDTQYF.

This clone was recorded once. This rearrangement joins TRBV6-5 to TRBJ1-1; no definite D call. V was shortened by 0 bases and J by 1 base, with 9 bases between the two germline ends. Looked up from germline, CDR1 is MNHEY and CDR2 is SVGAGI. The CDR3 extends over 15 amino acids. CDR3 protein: CASSYSATSNTEAFF. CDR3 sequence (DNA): TGTGCCAGCAGTTACTCGGCGACATCGAACACTGAAGCTTTCTTT.

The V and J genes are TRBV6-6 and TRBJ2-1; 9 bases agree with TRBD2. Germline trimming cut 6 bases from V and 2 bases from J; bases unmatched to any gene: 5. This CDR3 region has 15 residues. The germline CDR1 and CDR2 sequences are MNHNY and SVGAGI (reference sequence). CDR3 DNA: TGTGCCAGCAGCACCAGCGGGGGGACCTACAATGAGCAGTTCTTC. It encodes CASSTSGGTYNEQFF.

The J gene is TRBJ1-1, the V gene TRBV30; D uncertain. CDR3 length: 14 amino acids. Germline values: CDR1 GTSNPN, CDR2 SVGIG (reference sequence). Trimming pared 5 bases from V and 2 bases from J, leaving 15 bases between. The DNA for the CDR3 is TGTGCCTGGTTAACAGAACCTCTTAACACTGAAGCTTTCTTT. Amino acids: CAWLTEPLNTEAFF.

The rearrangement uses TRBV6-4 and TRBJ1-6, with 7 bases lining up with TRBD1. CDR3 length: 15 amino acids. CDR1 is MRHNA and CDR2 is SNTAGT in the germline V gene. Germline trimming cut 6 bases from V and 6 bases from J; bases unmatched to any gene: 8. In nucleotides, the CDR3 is TGTGCCAGCAGCGAGGACAGGACGGGTAATTCACCCCTCCACTTT. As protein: CASSEDRTGNSPLHF.